The rows below give T cell receptor beta chains drawn from one sample of a study of T cells in Graves' hyperthyroidism and ophthalmopathy. In TCRdb, the multiplex PCR reads were re-called with MiXCR into one record per CDR3 protein. Of 350,000 to 450,000 distinct CDR3 sequences in the sample, 17% are singletons; the top ten hold 34%. The specimen was blood. The receptors were sampled from a young woman with Graves' hyperthyroidism that later progressed to Graves' ophthalmopathy. CDR3s include the opening cysteine and the closing phenylalanine or tryptophan. The size field is filled for only some rows; it gives once, few, many or a size class.

V gene: TRBV6-1
clone size: few
CDR3 protein: CASSDPGGYNEQFF

V gene: TRBV5-1
clone size: many
CDR3 protein: CASSLAGVGRRQYF

V gene: TRBV7-7
clone size: -
CDR3 protein: CASFRGTGGFSGANVLTF

V gene: TRBV15
clone size: many
CDR3 protein: CATSRGRGTDTQYF

V gene: TRBV7-6
clone size: once
CDR3 protein: CASSLGAYANYGYTF

V gene: TRBV4-1
clone size: -
CDR3 protein: CASSHPGGQDYQINQPQHF

V gene: TRBV28
clone size: many
CDR3 protein: CASPRTGGNEQFF

V gene: TRBV13
clone size: many
CDR3 protein: CASSLGTSYGYTF

V gene: TRBV12-3/TRBV12-4
clone size: many
CDR3 protein: CASTLQGADEKLFF

V gene: TRBV11-2
clone size: many
CDR3 protein: CASSLGFNSPLHF

V gene: TRBV3-1
clone size: many
CDR3 protein: CASSPGDGELFF

V gene: TRBV2
clone size: many
CDR3 protein: CASSLYYGYTF

V gene: TRBV19
clone size: few
CDR3 protein: CASSRPQEGNTEAFF

V gene: TRBV4-1
clone size: once
CDR3 protein: CASSPLWGGGTEAFF

V gene: TRBV27
clone size: many
CDR3 protein: CASSFQGDYGYTF

V gene: TRBV4-1
clone size: -
CDR3 protein: CASSHPDSLNEKLFF

V gene: TRBV6-1
clone size: many
CDR3 protein: CASSEIGGYGYTF

V gene: TRBV24-1
clone size: many
CDR3 protein: CATGPTQGSSGANVLTF

V gene: TRBV10-3
clone size: -
CDR3 protein: CAISDLSFEDYEQYF

V gene: TRBV19
clone size: -
CDR3 protein: CASSPHSGTNTYNGQFF

V gene: TRBV27
clone size: many
CDR3 protein: CASSPRGGLLHEQFF

V gene: TRBV2
clone size: many
CDR3 protein: CATGGRTNEKLFF

V gene: TRBV19
clone size: -
CDR3 protein: CASSARESHPYEQYF

V gene: TRBV15
clone size: many
CDR3 protein: CATSRTRQAFSYEQYF

V gene: TRBV2
clone size: -
CDR3 protein: CASSERRGGYNEQFF

V gene: TRBV18
clone size: few
CDR3 protein: CASSLVTVRDGYTF

V gene: TRBV6-2/TRBV6-3
clone size: -
CDR3 protein: CASSRTTSGGELFF

V gene: TRBV12-3/TRBV12-4
clone size: few
CDR3 protein: CASSRTGTRADTQYF

V gene: TRBV3-1
clone size: many
CDR3 protein: CASSQEGEGSPLHF

V gene: TRBV10-3
clone size: many
CDR3 protein: CAIRKITPGRINTEAFF

V gene: TRBV7-9
clone size: -
CDR3 protein: CASSSGTGGFDEQYF

V gene: TRBV28
clone size: many
CDR3 protein: CASSLAGGPKDTQYF

V gene: TRBV18
clone size: few
CDR3 protein: CASTGTSGSLETQYF

V gene: TRBV12-3/TRBV12-4
clone size: many
CDR3 protein: CASSPDINTEAFF

V gene: TRBV19
clone size: few
CDR3 protein: CASSISQGAVRNQPQHF

V gene: TRBV11-2
clone size: many
CDR3 protein: CASSLISPLAGGHNEQFF

V gene: TRBV4-1
clone size: -
CDR3 protein: CASSQPCRGYYEQYF

V gene: TRBV5-1
clone size: -
CDR3 protein: CASSRLAGVETQYF

V gene: TRBV3-1
clone size: many
CDR3 protein: CASSQDSGGEAFF

V gene: TRBV7-2
clone size: many
CDR3 protein: CASSPIGQGSYEQYF

V gene: TRBV4-1
clone size: -
CDR3 protein: CASSQGGSNIYNEQFF

V gene: TRBV29-1
clone size: -
CDR3 protein: CSLAPPWDTETFF

V gene: TRBV24-1
clone size: -
CDR3 protein: CATSDWRTGGRSGNEQFF

V gene: TRBV20-1
clone size: few
CDR3 protein: CSARDRDRRNQPQHF